These 16 T cell receptor beta chains share one sample of origin, sequenced in a study of Ad26.COV2.S vaccination and SARS-CoV-2 variants (dated by TCRdb to the early 2020s). The intended sense of this specimen's treatment or condition label: approximately 18 received Ad26.COV2.S at low or high dose, single or two shots; 5 received placebo; per-sample allocation not given. For vaccine and placebo recipients, the sequenced repertoires came from samples collected on day 63 after the first injection. Library prep was done by the immunoSEQ multiplex PCR assay. The source is immuneACCESS, and TCRdb retained only in-frame sequences with V and J called. Part of the clones is not carried over; for the studies checked, unresolved V genes explain less than half of this, and the remainder is unexplained. Recorded for this sample are 430,000 or so clones; 85% to 90% of them occurred a single time. The ten top clones hold over 2% of the sample.

Sequences were derived from peripheral blood, sampled in a trial of Ad26.COV2.S vaccine versus placebo. The receptors were gathered from a person between 18 and 65 years old who received the Ad26.COV2.S COVID-19 vaccine or a placebo.

The chain has TRBV27 and TRBJ1-4; possible D gene TRBD1, 6 bases. Trimming stripped 6 bases from V and 2 bases from J, with 13 bases between. Germline V gene sequence: CDR1 MNHEY, CDR2 SMNVEV (reference sequence). The CDR3 covers 15 residues. The CDR3 region has the DNA TGTGCCAGCAGCCTTCAGGGGTCGACTAATGAAAAACTGTTTTTT. Translating gives CASSLQGSTNEKLFF.

This rearrangement joins TRBV20-1 to TRBJ1-1, with D maybe TRBD1 (5 bases). The CDR3 contains 11 residues. The germline V gene has CDR1 DFQATT and CDR2 SNEGSKA (reference sequence). Trimming shortened V by 6 bases and J by 11 bases, and 16 bases separated the two germline ends. CDR3 nucleotide sequence: TGCAGTGCCGGGGGAGGCATTGCGGCTTTCTTT. This gives the protein CSAGGGIAAFF.

The chain combines TRBV24-1 with TRBJ2-6; possibly TRBD2 for D (6 bases). The V end lost 9 bases, the J end lost 3 bases, and 11 bases lay between the germline ends. CDR1 and CDR2 (germline): KGHDR, SFDVKD. The CDR3 covers 14 residues. The CDR3 coding sequence is TGTGCCACCTCCCCCGGGGGTGGGGCCAACGTCCTGACTTTC. It encodes CATSPGGGANVLTF.

This chain uses TRBV7-3 with TRBJ1-6; 9 bases agree with TRBD1. Per the germline V gene, CDR1 is SGHTA and CDR2 is FQGTGA. V was pared by 0 bases and J by 8 bases, with 2 bases of the junction left unmatched. The CDR3 spans 15 residues. The CDR3 DNA sequence: TGTGCCAGCAGCTTAACCGGGACAGGGTATTCACCCCTCCACTTT. Amino acid sequence: CASSLTGTGYSPLHF.

The chain is built from TRBV4-1 and TRBJ2-4, with 8 nucleotides matching TRBD2. Trimming cost V 2 bases and J 5 bases; bases outside gene matches: 2. The V gene's germline CDR1 is MGHRA and CDR2 YSYEKL. The CDR3 is 14 amino acids. CDR3 residues: CASSQTGLENIQYF. The CDR3 DNA sequence: TGCGCCAGCAGCCAAACGGGACTAGAAAACATTCAGTACTTC.

The CDR3 region is CASSLGIDPYEQYF. The CDR3 region has the DNA TGTGCCAGCAGCTTGGGCATAGACCCTTACGAGCAGTACTTC. The chain combines TRBV5-6 with TRBJ2-7; D gene uncertain. The germline gives CDR1 SGHDT, CDR2 YYEEEE. There are 14 residues in the CDR3. Trimming removed 0 bases at V and 4 bases at J, with 11 bases between.

The CDR3 bases are TGTGCCAGCTCACCCTGGTCGGGGAACTCCTACGAGCAGTACTTC. This sequence encodes CASSPWSGNSYEQYF. V usage is TRBV18 and J usage is TRBJ2-7; maybe TRBD2 (5 bases). V lost 3 bases, J lost 0 bases, and 12 bases lay in between. CDR1 is KGHSH and CDR2 is LQKENI in the germline V gene. This CDR3 is 15 amino acids long.

V is TRBV18 and J is TRBJ1-2; 9 bases map to TRBD1. After removal of 1 base from V and 2 bases from J, the junction contained 8 bases not matched to a gene. The germline gives CDR1 KGHSH, CDR2 LQKENI. The CDR3 totals 17 residues. DNA of the CDR3: TGTGCCAGCTCACCACTTTCCACGGGACAGGGAAACTATGGCTACACCTTC. It yields the protein CASSPLSTGQGNYGYTF. Filled out from reference TRBV18 and TRBJ1-2, the complete variable domain reads NAGVMQNPRHLVRRRGQEARLRCSPMKGHSHVYWYRQLPEEGLKFMVYLQKENIIDESGMPKERFSAEFPKEGPSILRIQQVVRGDSAAYFCASSPLSTGQGNYGYTFGSGTRLTVV.

The chain employs TRBV18 and TRBJ2-1, with D tentatively TRBD1 (6 bases). Trimming pared 3 bases from V and 5 bases from J, leaving 8 bases between. Germline lookup yields CDR1 KGHSH and CDR2 LQKENI. CDR3 length: 13 amino acids. In nucleotides, the CDR3 is TGTGCCAGCTCACCTCGGACAGACAATGAGCAGTTCTTC. This codes for CASSPRTDNEQFF.

In this sample, this clone turned up a few times. This rearrangement joins TRBV27 to TRBJ1-6, with TRBD1 matching 11 bases. V shed 7 bases and J 9 bases; nucleotides not matched to a gene: 5. This CDR3 comprises 14 residues. Germline lookup yields CDR1 MNHEY and CDR2 SMNVEV (reference sequence). The CDR3 nucleotides are TGTGCCAGCAAGATGGACAGGGGGCCTTCACCCCTCCACTTT. This sequence encodes CASKMDRGPSPLHF.

This chain uses TRBV19 with TRBJ1-5; TRBD1 matches 11 bases. The CDR3 has 16 amino acids. Germline values: CDR1 LNHDA, CDR2 SQIVND (reference sequence). V trimming: 5 bases; J trimming: 7 bases; junction bases outside the gene matches: 10. Here the CDR3 DNA reads TGTGCCAGTAGTCCTACGGACAGGGGGCGTCGGCAGCCCCAGCATTTT. Translated, it gives CASSPTDRGRRQPQHF.

V usage is TRBV10-2 and J usage is TRBJ2-1; 9 bases agree with TRBD1. Germline V CDR1 and CDR2: WSHSY, SAAADI. The CDR3 sequence is 16 residues long. The V gene end was trimmed by 4 bases and the J gene end by 7 bases; junction bases not matched to a gene: 11. The CDR3 DNA follows: TGCGCCAGCAGTGGGGGGGGACAGGGAGGGCTGAATGAGCAGTTCTTC. Protein sequence: CASSGGGQGGLNEQFF.

This clone appeared a few times. The chain is built from TRBV3-1 (or the pseudogene TRBV3-2) and TRBJ1-5; D is undetermined. The germline V gene encodes CDR1 LGHDT and CDR2 YNNKEL (reference sequence). The CDR3 is 13 residues long. V lost 5 bases, J lost 3 bases, and 8 bases lay in between. CDR3 DNA sequence: TGTGCCAGCAGCTCCTTACACAATCAGCCCCAGCATTTT. It codes for CASSSLHNQPQHF.

J is TRBJ1-6 and V is TRBV3-1 (or the pseudogene TRBV3-2), with 8 nucleotides matching TRBD1. Germline V gene sequence: CDR1 LGHDT, CDR2 YNNKEL (reference sequence). V dropped 0 bases and J dropped 7; count of bases not matched to a gene: 2. The length of the CDR3 is 15 residues. The CDR3 loop reads CASSQDRTGNSPLHF. DNA for the CDR3: TGTGCCAGCAGCCAAGATAGGACAGGGAATTCACCCCTCCACTTT.

The J gene is TRBJ1-1, the V gene TRBV6-2 or TRBV6-3; tentative D call: TRBD1 (5 bases). The germline gives CDR1 MNHEY, CDR2 SVGEGT. V lost 5 bases and J 7 bases, leaving 11 bases between the germline ends. The CDR3 runs to 12 residues. CDR3 DNA: TGTGCCAGCAGTAGGATGACAGTTGAAGCTTTCTTT. Protein product: CASSRMTVEAFF.

The CDR3 protein is CASSITPTGTQPQHF. The CDR3 DNA is TGTGCCAGTAGTATAACCCCGACAGGGACTCAGCCCCAGCATTTT. The J gene is TRBJ1-5, the V gene TRBV19, with 7 bases fitting TRBD1. The V gene's germline CDR1 is LNHDA and CDR2 SQIVND (reference sequence). This CDR3 has 15 amino acids. The ends lost 2 bases at V and 6 bases at J; junction bases unmatched: 7.